This T cell receptor beta chain comes out of a study of cytomegalovirus exposure and HLA in healthy donors. The repertoire was sequenced with immunoSEQ multiplex PCR; TCRdb's copy has only in-frame clones and lacks some. The sample includes some 130,000 clones, 85% to 90% of them seen just once. Germline V CDR1 and CDR2: SGHRS, YFSETQ. V lost 3 bases to trimming and J lost 9 bases, with 15 bases between them. CDR3 length: 13 amino acids. The sequenced sample was PBMCs. This TCR was recovered from a young woman in good health and CMV-seronegative. V gene TRBV5-1 combines with J gene TRBJ1-1; D is perhaps TRBD1 (6 bases). The CDR3 region is CASSSREGGQAFF. The CDR3 coding sequence is TGCGCCAGCAGCTCCCGAGAGGGGGGGCAAGCTTTCTTT. Using reference TRBV5-1 and TRBJ1-1 for the parts outside the CDR3, the full variable domain is KAGVTQTPRYLIKTRGQQVTLSCSPISGHRSVSWYQQTPGQGLQFLFEYFSETQRNKGNFPGRFSGRQFSNSRSEMNVSTLELGDSALYLCASSSREGGQAFFGQGTRLTVV.